The following is a T cell receptor (beta chain) sequence with its context. The antigen is unknown. This entry comes from a study of T-cell memory formation after mild COVID-19. Overall study findings and caveats: Some SARS-CoV-2-responding clones were already detected in memory before infection. CD4+ contracting clones were mainly CM and EM; CD8+ ones, EMRA. From day 15 to 85, contracting clones were balanced between CD4 and CD8, whereas later expanders leaned toward CD4+.

From the 5' RACE reads, TCRdb called clonotypes with MiXCR, one entry per CDR3 protein. Altogether 150,000 to 200,000 distinct CDR3 sequences are present, around a tenth being singletons, with the ten largest covering about 3.8%. This receptor was taken from a man aged 18 to 30 who had mild COVID-19 (a few samples of this study predate the infection). Cell type and time point are not known. Material for sequencing was PBMCs or a T cell subset sorted from them (not recorded which).

In DNA, the CDR3 is TGTGCCAGCAGCGCCTACAGGGGGCCGGATGAGCAGTTCTTC. Amino acid sequence: CASSAYRGPDEQFF. The gene calls are TRBV7-2 and TRBJ2-1, with 9 bases fitting TRBD1. After removal of 5 bases from V and 8 bases from J, the junction contained 7 bases not matched to a gene. Germline V gene data show CDR1 as SGHTA and CDR2 as FQGNSA. The CDR3 extends over 14 amino acids.